Given below is one TCR beta chain in context. Its antigen is unknown. No per-base quality is available; no much larger clone lies one base away. Library preparation employed the immunoSEQ multiplex PCR assay. Approximately 100,000 TCR templates per sample were assayed on the deep sequencing platform. Genomic DNA extracted from sorted T cells was used for TCRbeta CDR3 sequencing. As for how the authors treated the data: The R programming language was used for clonal analysis of TCRbeta CDR3 data. Comparing unstimulated samples against CFSE-low samples taken after the reaction was how alloreactive CD4+ and CD8+ clones were defined. Regulatory or non-regulatory origin of alloreactive CD4+ clones was assigned by matching sequences to the sorted unstimulated Treg and non-Treg repertoires. Sourced from immuneACCESS, this table was stored by TCRdb with only in-frame sequences that have V and J called. A share of the clones is absent; for the studies checked, an unresolved V gene accounts for under half, and the remainder has no known explanation. Clonal size and the V and J genes are those of that table, whereas D and trimming came from the DNA. This sample has more than 75,000 clones in its table, and more than 95% of those were observed once. Approximately 0.031% of the sample is in the top ten clones.

V has 1 base trimmed and J has 5 bases trimmed; junction bases matching no gene number 4. Taken from cysteine to phenylalanine, the CDR3 has 15 residues. Only the CDR3 portion is preserved as DNA: 45 bases, with reading frame beginning at the first base. CDR1 and CDR2 are drawn from the germline V gene: LGHNA, YSLEER. The data were taken from a study of siplizumab effects on memory and regulatory T cells (dated by TCRdb to between 2017 and 2020). Regarding the research as a whole: The effect of the anti-CD2 antibody siplizumab on alloreactive T-cell subsets was examined in allogeneic mixed lymphocyte reactions constructed from human PBMCs.

Summary of the overall study and its limitations: Unstimulated naive T cells appeared more diverse than memory T cells, and naive cells seemed to contribute substantially to the alloresponse. The cumulative frequency of alloreactive sequences that could be traced back to unstimulated CD4+ memory T cells was significantly reduced by siplizumab. Among mappable alloreactive CD4+ clones, the Treg-derived fraction averaged approximately 69% with siplizumab versus about 25% in control reactions. For roughly 75-95% of proliferating CD4+ or CD8+ clones, no naive or memory phenotype could be assigned. Whether proliferating Tregs from siplizumab cultures were suppressive was not functionally confirmed. Because sequences below about 10^-5 frequency were poorly captured, only a minor fraction of alloreactive clones could be mapped to unstimulated subsets.

In addition, sequencing in three donor pairs included unstimulated CD8+ effector memory subsets alongside CD4+ naive, CD8+ naive, CD8+ TEMRA and CD4+ memory subsets. TCRbeta CDR3 sequencing was performed on sorted unstimulated T cells and on proliferating T cells recovered from mixed lymphocyte reactions. Fresh whole blood from ten HLA-typed healthy donors served as the source for isolating PBMCs. The source of this sequence is a human donor in good health. This chain joins TRBV4-3 to TRBJ1-4; TRBD1 agrees with 7 junctional bases. What was sequenced was naive CD4+ T cells sorted from blood. The cell subset or site label on this specimen signifies: unstimulated naive T cells. The CDR3 reads CASSQGDRSNEKLFF. The DNA sequence is given as TGCGCCAGCAGCCAAGGGGACAGATCGAATGAAAAACTGTTTTTT.